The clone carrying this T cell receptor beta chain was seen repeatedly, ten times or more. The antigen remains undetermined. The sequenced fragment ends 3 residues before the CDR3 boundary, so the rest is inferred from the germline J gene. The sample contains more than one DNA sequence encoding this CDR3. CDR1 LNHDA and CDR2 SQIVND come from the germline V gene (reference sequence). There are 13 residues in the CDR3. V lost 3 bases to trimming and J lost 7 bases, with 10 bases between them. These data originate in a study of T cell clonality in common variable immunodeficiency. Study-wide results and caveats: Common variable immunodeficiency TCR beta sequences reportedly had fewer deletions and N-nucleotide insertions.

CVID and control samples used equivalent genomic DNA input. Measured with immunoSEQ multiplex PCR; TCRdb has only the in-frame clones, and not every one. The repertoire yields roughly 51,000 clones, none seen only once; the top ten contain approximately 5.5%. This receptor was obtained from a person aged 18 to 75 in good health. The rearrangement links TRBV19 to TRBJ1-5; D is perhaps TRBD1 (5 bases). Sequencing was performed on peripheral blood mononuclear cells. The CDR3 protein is CASSIRGGQPQHF. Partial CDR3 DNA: TGTGCCAGTAGTATCCGGGGGGGACAGCCC.